Below are 14 T cell receptor beta chains sequenced from a single sample in a study of OX40 agonist ivuxolimab in advanced cancers. Sequenced by immunoSEQ multiplex PCR; TCRdb stores in-frame clones only, minus some. The data contain tens of thousands of clones, 91% of them singletons. The input for sequencing was CD4+ or CD8+ T cells sorted from blood, taken in a trial of the OX40 agonist ivuxolimab. Receptors were obtained from an adult with an advanced solid tumor such as melanoma, head and neck, liver or kidney cancer.

V usage is TRBV28 and J usage is TRBJ1-5, with a possible D match to TRBD1 (6 bases). V gave up 2 bases and J gave up 4 bases, with 27 bases separating them. The CDR3 contains 20 residues. Germline CDR1 and CDR2: MDHEN and SYDVKM. In DNA form, the CDR3 reads TGTGCCAGCAGTTTAGTGCTTTCGTTGTACAGGGCGGGCGATAATCAGCCCCAGCATTTT. Translation gives CASSLVLSLYRAGDNQPQHF.

This chain uses TRBV18 with TRBJ1-2; D unresolved. This CDR3 is 15 amino acids long. V lost 5 bases and J lost 4, with 17 bases in between. CDR1 is KGHSH, CDR2 LQKENI, per germline. CDR3 loop: CASSSNDEGGYGYTF. As DNA, the CDR3 is TGTGCCAGCTCATCAAACGACGAAGGCGGCTATGGCTACACCTTC.

This chain connects TRBV10-3 to TRBJ1-1; no clear D. V dropped 6 bases and J dropped 3 bases, with 8 bases sitting between them. This CDR3 has 12 residues. Germline values: CDR1 ENHRY, CDR2 SYGVKD. CDR3 nucleotides: TGTGCCATCAGCGGGCGTGACACTGAAGCTTTCTTT. The encoded protein is CAISGRDTEAFF.

The genes are TRBV30 and TRBJ2-1, with D tentatively TRBD2 (6 bases). The germline CDR1 and CDR2 sequences are GTSNPN and SVGIG (reference sequence). The CDR3 covers 15 residues. V lost 2 bases to trimming and J lost 4 bases, with 15 bases between them. The CDR3 nucleotides are TGTGCCTGGAGTCCCCTTAGCGGTGGTTACAATGAGCAGTTCTTC. Its translation: CAWSPLSGGYNEQFF.

This rearrangement joins TRBV10-3 to TRBJ1-1; 9 bases are shared with TRBD1. Germline CDR1 and CDR2: ENHRY and SYGVKD. V lost 2 bases, J lost 6 bases, and 4 bases stayed unmatched. This CDR3 spans 14 amino acids. The CDR3 here is CAISEQGQGPEAFF. In DNA, the CDR3 is TGTGCCATCAGTGAGCAGGGACAGGGCCCTGAAGCTTTCTTT.

The chain is built from TRBV4-3 and TRBJ2-7; 8 bases line up with TRBD1. Looked up from germline, CDR1 is LGHNA and CDR2 is YSLEER. This CDR3 is built from 16 residues. Unmatched junction bases numbered 7, after V lost 0 bases and J lost 3 bases. Here the CDR3 reads CASSQEWVGTGYEQYF. The DNA of the CDR3 is TGCGCCAGCAGCCAAGAATGGGTCGGGACAGGCTACGAGCAGTACTTC.

This clone was seen a single time. The chain links TRBV7-8 to TRBJ2-1; D perhaps matches TRBD1 (6 bases). CDR3 size: 12 residues. The V and J ends lost 3 bases and 9 bases respectively, with 9 bases between them. The V gene's germline CDR1 is SGHVS and CDR2 FQNEAQ. CDR3: CASSFSRGEQFF. In nucleotides, the CDR3 is TGTGCCAGCAGCTTTAGCAGGGGTGAGCAGTTCTTC.

This clone was detected once. The chain couples TRBV15 to TRBJ2-5; D possibly matches TRBD1 or TRBD2 (5 bases each). The germline V and J ends were trimmed by 6 bases and 5 bases, with 7 bases remaining between them. The CDR3 consists of 11 residues. Germline V gene lookup returns CDR1 LNHNV and CDR2 YYDKDF (reference sequence). The CDR3: CATRGVETQYF. In DNA form, the CDR3 reads TGTGCCACCAGGGGGGTTGAGACCCAGTACTTC.

The rearrangement links TRBV19 to TRBJ2-1; maybe TRBD1 (5 bases). Deletions cut 3 bases from V and 8 bases from J, with 8 bases between. Germline-derived CDR1 and CDR2 are LNHDA and SQIVND (reference sequence). The CDR3 spans 12 residues. CDR3 residues: CASSIKGYEQFF. The CDR3 DNA reads TGTGCCAGTAGTATTAAGGGGTATGAGCAGTTCTTC.

The rearrangement joins TRBV6-5 to TRBJ1-2; TRBD1 matches at 12 bases. The CDR3 length is 14 residues. The V gene's germline CDR1 is MNHEY and CDR2 SVGAGI. V was pared by 8 bases and J by 8 bases, with 9 bases of the junction left unmatched. CDR3 DNA: TGTGCCAGCCGATACGGGACAGGGGGCGTGGGCTACACCTTC. Its protein product is CASRYGTGGVGYTF.

This sequence joins TRBV10-2 and TRBJ2-2; unclear D gene. The CDR3 length is 13 residues. Trimming cost V 1 base and J 8 bases, with 8 bases left between them. Germline V CDR1 and CDR2: WSHSY, SAAADI. The CDR3 coding sequence is TGCGCCAGCAGTGAGTTTGGCCCGGGGGAGCTGTTTTTT. Its protein product is CASSEFGPGELFF.

The CDR3 is CASSSRGRSNTDTQYF. The CDR3 DNA reads TGTGCCAGCAGCTCCAGGGGGAGATCTAACACAGATACGCAGTATTTT. The rearrangement uses TRBV7-9 and TRBJ2-3; the match to TRBD1 covers 7 bases. In germline, CDR1 is SEHNR, CDR2 FQNEAQ (reference sequence). V trimming: 4 bases; J trimming: 2 bases; junction bases outside the gene matches: 9. The CDR3 sequence is 16 residues long.

The gene calls are TRBV15 and TRBJ2-3; TRBD1 is a possible D gene (6 bases). Germline V gene lookup returns CDR1 LNHNV and CDR2 YYDKDF (reference sequence). V was pared by 1 base and J by 5 bases, with 13 bases between. The CDR3 totals 15 residues. This CDR3 is CATSRGTARGDTQYF. The CDR3 bases are TGTGCCACCAGCAGAGGCACCGCCAGGGGAGATACGCAGTATTTT. Using reference TRBV15 and TRBJ2-3 for the parts outside the CDR3, the full variable domain is DAMVIQNPRYQVTQFGKPVTLSCSQTLNHNVMYWYQQKSSQAPKLLFHYYDKDFNNEADTPDNFQSRRPNTSFCFLDIRSPGLGDTAMYLCATSRGTARGDTQYFGPGTRLTVL.

The V call is TRBV4-2, the J call TRBJ1-5; TRBD1 matches 8 bases. Germline V CDR1 and CDR2: LGHNA, YNFKEQ. Losses at the gene ends were 3 bases for V and 0 bases for J; bases not matched to a gene: 13. CDR3 length equals 19 residues. CDR3 DNA sequence: TGTGCCAGCAGCCACAAACCTTCCCAGGGGGCTCATAGCAATCAGCCCCAGCATTTT. It translates to CASSHKPSQGAHSNQPQHF.